The entry that follows covers one T cell receptor (beta chain) sequence. This clonotype was counted between two and nine times. Its cognate antigen has yet to be identified. Base qualities are not at hand, and no much larger clone is one base apart. From its cysteine to its phenylalanine, the CDR3 spans 14 amino acids. The sequence is cut down to CDR3 DNA, 42 bases in frame from base 1. Reading the germline V gene (reference sequence) gives CDR1 LGHDT and CDR2 YNNKEL. The receptor library was made with 5' RACE. The instrument was an Illumina HiSeq 2500. A second PCR of about 7 to 12 cycles was performed with a sample-barcoded 5' primer and a J-beta primer mix. A unique molecular identifier was introduced onto each TCR beta cDNA molecule by a template-switch 5' adaptor carrying 12 random nucleotides. Each sample yielded at least 2.5 million CDR3-containing paired-end reads. First-strand cDNA synthesis was performed from all RNA using the Mint cDNA synthesis kit, with priming by a TRBC-specific oligonucleotide. All cDNA was treated with uracil-DNA glycosylase and then went through a first 18-cycle PCR with the universal primers M1SS and BC2_uni_R. In the authors' own workflow: For normalization, 1 million high-quality reads were randomly selected from each sample, with every read carrying a distinct molecular identifier. Reads with shared molecular identifiers were discarded instead of being binned into consensus sequences. MiTCR, with a Q25 quality threshold and the strictest error-elimination algorithm, was used for CDR3 identification, clonotype clustering and error correction. Lower-bound total TCR beta diversity was estimated with a nonparametric unseen species model using Euler transformation. In TCRdb, the public reads were trimmed at Q25 with fastp and aligned with MiXCR, with productive beta chains retained. Each record represents a unique CDR3 protein, reported with the most common genes and DNA among its rows. The V and J calls and clone size come from TCRdb's table, not from the authors' own analysis. The sample table shows 750,000 to 1,000,000 distinct CDR3 sequences, and 25% to 30% are seen once. The ten largest make up roughly 10% of the sample.

This entry belongs to a study of blood T cells in healthy people across ages (dated by TCRdb to between 2015 and 2016). Concerning the study at large: Template switching captured roughly one uniquely barcoded TCR beta cDNA molecule per two T cells in model experiments. Using deep sequencing normalized with unique cDNA molecular identifiers, the study measured how TCR beta repertoire diversity changes with age. Four age groups were formed from the donors: young (average around 15 years), middle-aged (around 39), aged (roughly 58) and long-lived (about 75). The study analyzed two additional independent replicas of 1 million unique cDNA reads from the same blood draw for two donors, one aged 18 to 30 and one aged 80 or older.

General findings and caveats noted by the study authors: Compared with the aged group, the long-lived group had more naive CD4+ T cells, fewer expanded clones and increased TCR diversity, suggesting age selection. Since profiling was done on bulk unsorted PBMCs, naive and antigen-experienced compartments could not be conclusively compared. Because donor CMV infection status was unknown, age-related changes in expanded clonotypes were potentially confounded. Estimates of total diversity from one million sequenced T cells were regarded as lower bounds and underestimates. Observed TCR beta diversity correlated strongly with the percentage of naive T cells measured by flow cytometry. Observed TCR beta diversity per million T cells fell roughly linearly with age, and a significant reduction was already apparent by age roughly 41.

Donors were approximately 42 systemically healthy Caucasian individuals from Russia aged about 6 to 100 years. Each donor gave roughly 9.5 milliliters of peripheral blood, collected into EDTA-treated Vacutainer tubes. Ficoll-Paque density-gradient centrifugation was used to isolate PBMCs, with at least 6 million obtained per sample. Trizol reagent was used to extract total RNA from the PBMCs, yielding at least 6 micrograms per sample. For every donor, flow cytometry on a PBMC aliquot measured the percentage of naive CD45RAhigh/CD27high T cells. The sample was also reused in another study, on T cells of mothers and their children. Per that second paper: Donors were nine systemically healthy Caucasian individuals: three mothers and their six children. cDNA synthesis used all of the extracted RNA, with roughly 1.5 ug of RNA in each 15 ul reaction. In the second PCR, the M1S primer added sample barcodes and 2-4 random nucleotides. Over 8 million TCR beta CDR3 reads were obtained for each mother, and 2.7 million or so reads were obtained for each child. In both related and unrelated pairs, thymic selection shapes the output of TCR recombination in a similar way, with inherited differences having only a minor effect. Normalized repertoire overlap was always found to be slightly, but never significantly, higher in related mother-child pairs than in unrelated mother-child pairs. No persistent microchimeric T cell clones were found, with a detection sensitivity of roughly 100 clones per million clonotypes. In the study, deep NGS was used to compare the TCR beta repertoires of mothers and children, and features distinguishing related mother-child pairs from unrelated individuals were sought. Mothers averaged about 37 +/- 4 years of age and children averaged about 10 +/- 4 years. After adapter ligation was performed with NEBNext reagents, the libraries were sequenced on an Illumina HiSeq 2000 with 100+100 nt paired-end reads. To prevent cross-contamination, the mother and child libraries were prepared one month apart and sequenced in separate runs. For each donor, between 500,000 and 2,000,000 distinct TCR beta clonotypes were identified. Naive TCR beta clonotypes were estimated from low-frequency clonotypes matched to each donor's FACS-determined naive share, without sorting.

This TCR was sampled from a woman aged 40-49 years in good health. The sequenced material came from blood. The rearrangement combines TRBV3-1 with TRBJ2-5, with the D segment identity uncertain. The end of the DNA fits TRBJ2-7 better, so the J call may be wrong. The bases read TGTGCCAGCAGCCAAGGTCTTCCGAGCTACGAGCAGTACTTC. This gives the protein CASSQGLPSYEQYF.